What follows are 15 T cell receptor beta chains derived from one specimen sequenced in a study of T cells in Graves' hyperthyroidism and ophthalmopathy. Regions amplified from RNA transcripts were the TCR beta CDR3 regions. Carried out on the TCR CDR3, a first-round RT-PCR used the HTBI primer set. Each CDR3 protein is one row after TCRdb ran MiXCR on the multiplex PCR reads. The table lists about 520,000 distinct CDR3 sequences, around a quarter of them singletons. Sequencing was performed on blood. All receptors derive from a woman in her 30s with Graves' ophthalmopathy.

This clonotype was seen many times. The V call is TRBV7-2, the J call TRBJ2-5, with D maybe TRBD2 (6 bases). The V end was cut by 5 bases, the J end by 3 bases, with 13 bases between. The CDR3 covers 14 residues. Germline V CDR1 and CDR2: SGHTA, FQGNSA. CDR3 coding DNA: TGTGCCAGCAGCCCACTCGGAGGGGAAGAGACCCAGTACTTC. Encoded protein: CASSPLGGEETQYF.

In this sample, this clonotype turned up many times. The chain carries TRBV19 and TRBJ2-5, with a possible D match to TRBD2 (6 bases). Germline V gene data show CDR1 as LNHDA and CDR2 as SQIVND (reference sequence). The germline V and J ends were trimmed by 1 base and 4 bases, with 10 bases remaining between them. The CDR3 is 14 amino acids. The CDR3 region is CASSIGGAGETQYF. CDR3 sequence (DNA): TGTGCCAGTAGTATAGGGGGAGCGGGAGAGACCCAGTACTTC.

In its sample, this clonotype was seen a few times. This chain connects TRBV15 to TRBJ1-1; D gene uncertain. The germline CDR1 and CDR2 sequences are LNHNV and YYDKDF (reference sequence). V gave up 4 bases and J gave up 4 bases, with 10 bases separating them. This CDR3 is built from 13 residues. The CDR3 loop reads CATSKGFATEAFF. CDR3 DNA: TGTGCCACCAGCAAGGGATTTGCCACTGAAGCTTTCTTT.

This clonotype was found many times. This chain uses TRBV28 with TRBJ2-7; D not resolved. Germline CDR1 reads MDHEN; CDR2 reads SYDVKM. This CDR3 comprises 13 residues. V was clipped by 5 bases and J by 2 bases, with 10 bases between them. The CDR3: CASSPPEAYEQYF. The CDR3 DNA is TGTGCCAGCAGTCCTCCAGAGGCCTACGAGCAGTACTTC. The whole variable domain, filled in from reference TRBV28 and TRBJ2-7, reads DVKVTQSSRYLVKRTGEKVFLECVQDMDHENMFWYRQDPGLGLRLIYFSYDVKMKEKGDIPEGYSVSREKKERFSLILESASTNQTSMYLCASSPPEAYEQYFGPGTRLTVT.

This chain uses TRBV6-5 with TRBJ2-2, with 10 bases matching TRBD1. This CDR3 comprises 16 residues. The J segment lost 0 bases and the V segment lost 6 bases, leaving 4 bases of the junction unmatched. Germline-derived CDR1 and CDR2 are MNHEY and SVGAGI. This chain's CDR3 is CASRLGQGANTGELFF. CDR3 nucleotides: TGTGCCAGCAGACTCGGACAGGGGGCGAACACCGGGGAGCTGTTTTTT.

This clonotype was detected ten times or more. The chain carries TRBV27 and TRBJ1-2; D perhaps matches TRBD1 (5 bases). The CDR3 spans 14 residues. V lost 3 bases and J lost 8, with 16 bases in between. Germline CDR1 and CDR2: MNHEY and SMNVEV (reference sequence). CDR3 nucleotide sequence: TGTGCCAGCAGTTTCCGTCCCAGGGAGTACGGCTACACCTTC. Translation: CASSFRPREYGYTF.

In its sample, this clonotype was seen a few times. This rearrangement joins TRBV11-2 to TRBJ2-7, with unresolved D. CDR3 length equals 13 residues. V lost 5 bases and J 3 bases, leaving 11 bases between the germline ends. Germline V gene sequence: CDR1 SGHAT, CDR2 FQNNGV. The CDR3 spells CASSHGRGYEQYF. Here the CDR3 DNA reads TGTGCCAGCAGCCACGGTAGAGGCTACGAGCAGTACTTC.

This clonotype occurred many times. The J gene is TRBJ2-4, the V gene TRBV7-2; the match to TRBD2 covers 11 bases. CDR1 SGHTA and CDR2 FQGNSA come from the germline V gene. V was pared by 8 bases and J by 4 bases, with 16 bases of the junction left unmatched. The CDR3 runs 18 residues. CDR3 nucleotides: TGTGCCAGCGGACTCCCGAAGGGTAGCGGGGGGGGGAAAAACATTCAGTACTTC. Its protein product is CASGLPKGSGGGKNIQYF.

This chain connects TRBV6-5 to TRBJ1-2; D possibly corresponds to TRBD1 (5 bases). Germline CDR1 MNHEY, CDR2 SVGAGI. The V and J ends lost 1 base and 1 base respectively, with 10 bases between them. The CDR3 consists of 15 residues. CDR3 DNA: TGTGCCAGCAGTTACTTAGGGGAAGATAACTATGGCTACACCTTC. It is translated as CASSYLGEDNYGYTF.

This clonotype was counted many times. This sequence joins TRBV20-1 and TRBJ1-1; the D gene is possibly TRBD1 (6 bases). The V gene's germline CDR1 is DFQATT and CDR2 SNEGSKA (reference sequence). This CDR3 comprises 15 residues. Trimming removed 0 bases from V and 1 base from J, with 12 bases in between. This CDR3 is CSARDFRTANTEAFF. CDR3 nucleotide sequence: TGCAGTGCTAGAGATTTTCGGACAGCGAACACTGAAGCTTTCTTT.

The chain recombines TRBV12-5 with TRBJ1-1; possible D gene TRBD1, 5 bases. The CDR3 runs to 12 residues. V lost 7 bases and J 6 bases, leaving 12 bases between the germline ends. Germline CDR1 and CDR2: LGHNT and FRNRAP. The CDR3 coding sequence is TGTGCTAGTGCCCGATGGGGGGCTGAAGCTTTCTTT. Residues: CASARWGAEAFF.

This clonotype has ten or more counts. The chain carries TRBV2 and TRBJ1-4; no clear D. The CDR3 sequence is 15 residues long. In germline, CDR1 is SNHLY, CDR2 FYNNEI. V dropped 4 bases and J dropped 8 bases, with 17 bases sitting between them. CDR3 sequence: CASSGEETLGEKLFF. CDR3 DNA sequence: TGTGCCAGCAGTGGGGAGGAGACTCTCGGGGAAAAACTGTTTTTT.

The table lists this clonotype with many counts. CDR3: CASSHPGQKIQETQYF. In DNA form, the CDR3 reads TGTGCCAGCAGTCACCCGGGACAGAAAATCCAAGAGACCCAGTACTTC. The rearrangement joins TRBV28 to TRBJ2-5; 7 nucleotides match TRBD1. V lost 5 bases to trimming and J lost 1 base; unmatched junction nucleotides: 10. Germline V CDR1 and CDR2: MDHEN, SYDVKM. The CDR3 sequence is 16 residues long.

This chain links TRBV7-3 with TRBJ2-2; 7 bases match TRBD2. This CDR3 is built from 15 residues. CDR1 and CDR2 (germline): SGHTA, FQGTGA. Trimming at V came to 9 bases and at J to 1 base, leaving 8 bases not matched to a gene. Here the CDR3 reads CASNVGGGNTGELFF. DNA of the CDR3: TGTGCCAGTAATGTCGGCGGGGGGAACACCGGGGAGCTGTTTTTT.

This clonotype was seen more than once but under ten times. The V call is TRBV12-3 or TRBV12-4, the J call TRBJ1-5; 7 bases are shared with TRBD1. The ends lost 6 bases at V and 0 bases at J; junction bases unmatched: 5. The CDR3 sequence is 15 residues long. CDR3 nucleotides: TGTGCCAGCAGACTAGCAGGGGGTAGCAATCAGCCCCAGCATTTT. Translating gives CASRLAGGSNQPQHF.